The 25 T cell receptor beta chains given below trace back to one sample, sequenced in a study of blood T cells in healthy people across ages. Together with a sample-barcoded 5' primer, a J-beta primer mix was included in a second PCR lasting roughly 6 to 12 cycles. Each CDR3 protein is one row after TCRdb ran MiXCR on the 5' RACE reads. Among over 700,000 distinct CDR3 sequences, just under 25% were seen once, and the ten largest hold roughly a tenth. These same records also appear under a second study, on T cells of mothers and their children.

The specimen was blood. These receptors came from a boy aged 5-17 years in good health.

The chain uses TRBV28 and TRBJ2-5; D is perhaps TRBD2 (5 bases). Gene TRBJ2-7 matches the end of the DNA better, so the J call may be wrong. The germline CDR1 and CDR2 sequences are MDHEN and SYDVKM. This CDR3 has 14 amino acids. CDR3: CASAAASITYEQYF. The CDR3 bases are TGTGCCTCCGCGGCGGCTAGCATAACATACGAGCAGTACTTC.

This clonotype was observed a few times. V and J are TRBV12-3 or TRBV12-4 and TRBJ2-5, with TRBD2 as a possible D gene (6 bases). The CDR3 has 14 residues. Trimming pared 3 bases from V and 5 bases from J, leaving 13 bases between. Here the CDR3 reads CASSLSAGGETQYF. The CDR3 nucleotides read TGTGCCAGCAGTTTGTCCGCCGGAGGGGAGACCCAGTACTTC.

The J gene is TRBJ2-7, the V gene TRBV12-3 or TRBV12-4, with D maybe TRBD2 (5 bases). The CDR3 consists of 16 residues. Trimming removed 8 bases from V and 4 bases from J, with 24 bases in between. The CDR3 coding sequence is TGTGCCAGCTCGGGGTTGTCCGACCCCGGTCGATACGAGCAGTACTTC. Amino acids: CASSGLSDPGRYEQYF.

This clonotype turned up a few times. This chain uses TRBV12-3 or TRBV12-4 with TRBJ1-2; D is unclear. This CDR3 is 12 amino acids long. Trimming cost V 8 bases and J 3 bases, with 10 bases left between them. CDR3 sequence: CASYGPYYGYTF. In nucleotides, the CDR3 is TGTGCCAGCTATGGACCATACTATGGCTACACCTTC.

The chain is built from TRBV2 and TRBJ2-7, with D unresolved. The CDR3 extends over 14 amino acids. Germline V gene data show CDR1 as SNHLY and CDR2 as FYNNEI. V was pared by 6 bases and J by 4 bases, with 16 bases between. CDR3 bases: TGTGCCAGCAGGGCCCAGGCAGTGTTGTACGAGCAGTACTTC. As protein: CASRAQAVLYEQYF.

This clonotype was seen a handful of times. This chain joins TRBV7-2 and TRBJ2-3; either TRBD1 or TRBD2 may supply D (5 bases each). Germline V gives CDR1 SGHTA, CDR2 FQGNSA. The CDR3 is made up of 16 amino acids. With 1 base removed from V and 4 bases from J, the gap between germline ends came to 15 bases. The CDR3 DNA reads TGTGCCAGCAGCTTAGACCCGGGGCAACGTCCAGATACGCAGTATTTT. It is translated as CASSLDPGQRPDTQYF. Variable domain in full (rest from reference TRBV7-2 and TRBJ2-3): GAGVSQSPSNKVTEKGKDVELRCDPISGHTALYWYRQSLGQGLEFLIYFQGNSAPDKSGLPSDRFSAERTGGSVSTLTIQRTQQEDSAVYLCASSLDPGQRPDTQYFGPGTRLTVL.

This chain joins TRBV5-6 and TRBJ2-5; 12 bases match TRBD1. The DNA end favors TRBJ2-7, so the J call may be wrong. The CDR3 extends over 14 amino acids. Germline lookup yields CDR1 SGHDT and CDR2 YYEEEE. The CDR3 loop is CASSRGQGAHEQYF. The CDR3 region has the DNA TGTGCCAGCAGCCGGGGACAGGGGGCTCACGAGCAGTACTTC.

This chain uses TRBV7-9 with TRBJ2-4; D is ambiguous. The CDR3 has 16 residues. Germline assignment: CDR1 SEHNR and CDR2 FQNEAQ (reference sequence). V was pared by 3 bases and J by 1 base, with 13 bases between. The CDR3 region has the DNA TGTGCCAGCAGCTTGGGCCGAACTCCCGCCAAAAACATTCAGTACTTC. It yields the protein CASSLGRTPAKNIQYF. Looking up the rest from reference TRBV7-9 and TRBJ2-4 gives the full variable domain: DTGVSQNPRHKITKRGQNVTFRCDPISEHNRLYWYRQTLGQGPEFLTYFQNEAQLEKSRLLSDRFSAERPKGSFSTLEIQRTEQGDSAMYLCASSLGRTPAKNIQYFGAGTRLSVL.

This clonotype was counted between two and nine times. This chain's CDR3 is CASSARDYEQYF. As DNA, the CDR3 is TGTGCCAGCAGCGCTCGAGACTACGAGCAGTACTTC. The rearrangement uses TRBV3-1 and TRBJ2-7; D unclear. Germline V gene data show CDR1 as LGHDT and CDR2 as YNNKEL (reference sequence). Trimming stripped 5 bases from V and 3 bases from J, with 8 bases between. The CDR3 has 12 residues.

This clonotype came up a few times. This rearrangement joins TRBV14 to TRBJ1-1; TRBD1 agrees at 7 bases. Germline lookup yields CDR1 SGHDN and CDR2 FVKESK. V dropped 4 bases and J dropped 4; count of bases not matched to a gene: 6. The CDR3 covers 14 residues. This chain's CDR3 is CASSRNRGITEAFF. In DNA form, the CDR3 reads TGTGCCAGCAGCCGCAACAGGGGAATCACTGAAGCTTTCTTT.

The table lists this clonotype with a few counts. V gene TRBV12-5 combines with J gene TRBJ2-7; D gene ambiguous. Germline CDR1 reads LGHNT; CDR2 reads FRNRAP. V lost 0 bases, J lost 7 bases, and 10 bases lay in between. The CDR3 spans 13 residues. DNA for the CDR3: TGTGCTAGTGGTTTGGTAGGCAGTTGGGAGCAGTACTTC. This encodes CASGLVGSWEQYF.

The chain links TRBV5-1 to TRBJ2-3, with 13 bases matching TRBD2. After removal of 3 bases from V and 2 bases from J, the junction contained 3 bases not matched to a gene. The CDR3 spans 16 residues. The germline V gene has CDR1 SGHRS and CDR2 YFSETQ. The CDR3 protein is CASSSGTSGDTDTQYF. CDR3 in DNA: TGCGCCAGCAGCTCCGGGACTAGCGGGGACACAGATACGCAGTATTTT.

The rearrangement links TRBV5-1 to TRBJ2-7, with a weak D call TRBD1 (6 bases). CDR1 and CDR2 from the germline V gene are SGHRS and YFSETQ. V was pared by 5 bases and J by 2 bases, with 17 bases between. CDR3 length: 15 amino acids. CDR3 protein: CASSPRDTYAYEQYF. The CDR3 region has the DNA TGCGCCAGCAGTCCCCGGGACACCTACGCCTACGAGCAGTACTTC.

This clonotype was recorded at least ten times. The chain uses TRBV7-2 and TRBJ2-5; D uncertain. CDR1 and CDR2 (germline): SGHTA, FQGNSA. With 1 base removed from V and 7 bases from J, the gap between germline ends came to 4 bases. The CDR3 is 11 amino acids. The CDR3 DNA reads TGTGCCAGCAGCTTAGATGTGACCCAGTACTTC. It codes for CASSLDVTQYF.

This clonotype appeared a few times. The V gene is TRBV12-3 or TRBV12-4, the J gene TRBJ2-5, with D perhaps TRBD2 (6 bases). V was cut by 3 bases and J by 4 bases, with 12 bases left in between. The CDR3 is 14 residues long. The CDR3 region is CASSFRRVGETQYF. The CDR3 nucleotides are TGTGCCAGCAGTTTTAGGAGGGTTGGAGAGACCCAGTACTTC.

The chain links TRBV5-8 to TRBJ2-5; D unresolved. The DNA matches TRBJ2-7 better at its end, which makes the J call doubtful. The germline V gene has CDR1 SGHTS and CDR2 YDEGEE. The CDR3 is made up of 15 amino acids. The CDR3 reads CASSLEPGLIYEQYF. The CDR3 coding sequence is TGTGCCAGCAGCTTGGAACCAGGTCTGATCTACGAGCAGTACTTC.

J is TRBJ2-1 and V is TRBV18, with TRBD1 matching 7 bases. Germline V gene sequence: CDR1 KGHSH, CDR2 LQKENI. CDR3 length: 12 residues. V shed 6 bases and J 8 bases; nucleotides not matched to a gene: 4. The CDR3 loop reads CASSAGTDEQFF. DNA for the CDR3: TGTGCCAGCTCGGCCGGGACAGATGAGCAGTTCTTC.

The V gene is TRBV7-2, the J gene TRBJ2-1; TRBD1 might be the D (5 bases). This CDR3 spans 17 amino acids. The V gene's germline CDR1 is SGHTA and CDR2 FQGNSA. Trimming stripped 3 bases from V and 6 bases from J, with 21 bases between. The CDR3 is CASSLFSQGFTVNEQFF. The CDR3 region has the DNA TGTGCCAGCAGCTTGTTCAGCCAGGGTTTTACGGTCAATGAGCAGTTCTTC.

A few counts support this clonotype. The V gene is TRBV7-2, the J gene TRBJ1-4; TRBD1 is a possible D gene (5 bases). The CDR3 runs to 16 residues. V lost 4 bases to trimming and J lost 7 bases, with 19 bases between them. The germline gives CDR1 SGHTA, CDR2 FQGNSA. CDR3 in amino acids: CASSSSLGGRSEKLFF. CDR3 in DNA: TGTGCCAGCAGCTCCTCCCTGGGGGGACGGAGTGAAAAACTGTTTTTT. The full variable domain, rest sourced from reference TRBV7-2 and TRBJ1-4, is GAGVSQSPSNKVTEKGKDVELRCDPISGHTALYWYRQSLGQGLEFLIYFQGNSAPDKSGLPSDRFSAERTGGSVSTLTIQRTQQEDSAVYLCASSSSLGGRSEKLFFGSGTQLSVL.

This clonotype was observed a few times. This chain joins TRBV5-1 and TRBJ2-1; the D gene is possibly TRBD2 (6 bases). Trimming removed 0 bases from V and 6 bases from J, with 13 bases in between. Germline values: CDR1 SGHRS, CDR2 YFSETQ. There are 15 residues in the CDR3. Here the CDR3 DNA reads TGCGCCAGCAGCTTGGGACTAGAGGTCGGCAATGAGCAGTTCTTC. This translates into CASSLGLEVGNEQFF.

The rearrangement links TRBV29-1 to TRBJ2-7; D gene unclear. CDR1 and CDR2 from the germline V gene are SQVTM and ANQGSEA. Trimming removed 1 base at V and 5 bases at J, with 6 bases between. The CDR3 runs 11 residues. The CDR3 is CSVEGVNEQYF. DNA of the CDR3: TGCAGCGTTGAAGGAGTAAACGAGCAGTACTTC.

This rearrangement joins TRBV27 to TRBJ2-7; D ambiguous. This CDR3 region has 13 residues. Per the germline V gene, CDR1 is MNHEY and CDR2 is SMNVEV (reference sequence). The germline V and J ends were trimmed by 2 bases and 3 bases, with 8 bases remaining between them. CDR3 DNA: TGTGCCAGCAGTTTAGCGATCGACTACGAGCAGTACTTC. Its protein product is CASSLAIDYEQYF.

The chain is built from TRBV29-1 and TRBJ1-2; 9 bases match TRBD1. The CDR3 consists of 17 residues. V was clipped by 0 bases and J by 1 base; unmatched bases: 9. Germline loops: CDR1 SQVTM, CDR2 ANQGSEA. The CDR3 DNA reads as TGCAGCGTTGAAGATTCGGACAGGGGCCCCCTTAACTATGGCTACACCTTC. It translates to CSVEDSDRGPLNYGYTF.

Only one count was recorded for this clonotype. The chain employs TRBV19 and TRBJ2-5; no clear D. Near its end, the DNA agrees better with TRBJ2-1, so the J call may be wrong. CDR1 is LNHDA, CDR2 SQIVND, per germline (reference sequence). The CDR3 is 14 residues long. In nucleotides, the CDR3 is TGTGCCAGTAGTTATCGAGCAGCATCCAATGAGCAGTTCTTC. Translating gives CASSYRAASNEQFF.

This clonotype showed up just a few times. The chain links TRBV7-2 to TRBJ2-6; no clear D gene. Trimming pared 3 bases from V and 2 bases from J, leaving 8 bases between. Per germline, CDR1 SGHTA and CDR2 FQGNSA. CDR3 length equals 15 residues. The DNA for the CDR3 is TGTGCCAGCAGCTTCGGTGGGGCTGGGGCCAACGTCCTGACTTTC. Encoded protein: CASSFGGAGANVLTF.